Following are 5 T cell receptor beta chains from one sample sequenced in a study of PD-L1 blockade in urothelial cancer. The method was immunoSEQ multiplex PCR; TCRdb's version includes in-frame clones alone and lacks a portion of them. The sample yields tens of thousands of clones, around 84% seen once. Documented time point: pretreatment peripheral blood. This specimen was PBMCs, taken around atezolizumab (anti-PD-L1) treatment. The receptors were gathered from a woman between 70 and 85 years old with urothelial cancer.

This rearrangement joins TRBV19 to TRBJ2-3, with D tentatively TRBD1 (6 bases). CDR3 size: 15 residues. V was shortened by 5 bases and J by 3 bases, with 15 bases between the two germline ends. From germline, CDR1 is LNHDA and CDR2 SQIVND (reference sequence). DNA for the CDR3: TGTGCCAGTAGTCAGGGGACGGGGAGAACAGATACGCAGTATTTT. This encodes CASSQGTGRTDTQYF.

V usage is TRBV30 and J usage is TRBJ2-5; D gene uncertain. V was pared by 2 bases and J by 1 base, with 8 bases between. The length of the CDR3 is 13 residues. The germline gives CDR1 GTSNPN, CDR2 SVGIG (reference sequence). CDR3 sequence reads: CAWSNNLQETQYF. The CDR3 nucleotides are TGTGCCTGGAGTAACAATCTCCAAGAGACCCAGTACTTC.

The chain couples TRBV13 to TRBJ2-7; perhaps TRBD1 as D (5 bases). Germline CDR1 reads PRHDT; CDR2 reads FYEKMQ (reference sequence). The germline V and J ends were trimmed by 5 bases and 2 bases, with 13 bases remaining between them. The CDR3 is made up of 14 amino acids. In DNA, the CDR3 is TGTGCCAGCAGCCAACAGGCGCCCACCTACGAGCAGTACTTC. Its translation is CASSQQAPTYEQYF.

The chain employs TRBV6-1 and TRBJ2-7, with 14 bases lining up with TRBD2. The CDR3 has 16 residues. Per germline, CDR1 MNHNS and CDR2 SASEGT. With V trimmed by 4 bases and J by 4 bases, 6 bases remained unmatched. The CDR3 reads CASSGGTSGSWYEQYF. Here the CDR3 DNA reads TGTGCCAGCAGTGGTGGGACTAGCGGGAGTTGGTACGAGCAGTACTTC.

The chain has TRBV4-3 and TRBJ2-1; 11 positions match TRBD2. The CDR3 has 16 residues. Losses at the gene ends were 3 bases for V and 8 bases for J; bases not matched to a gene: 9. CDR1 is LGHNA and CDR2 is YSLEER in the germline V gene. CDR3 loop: CASSHLAGGPIYEQFF. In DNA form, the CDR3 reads TGCGCCAGCAGCCACTTAGCGGGGGGGCCAATCTATGAGCAGTTCTTC.